The clone carrying this T cell receptor (beta chain) was detected a few times. Its cognate antigen is unknown. V dropped 1 base and J dropped 4 bases, with 13 bases sitting between them. Germline V lookup: CDR1 LGHDT, CDR2 YNNKEL (reference sequence). This CDR3 has 15 amino acids. These data come from a study of T cell repertoires in cytomegalovirus infection. The overall study: Both CMV infection and a matching HLA type were indicated by public TCR beta signatures.

TCRdb used MiXCR to reprocess the reads, holding one entry per CDR3 protein. The data hold roughly 340,000 distinct CDR3 sequences, with approximately 32% observed a single time. This specimen was cultured PBMCs, taken from culture after CMV antigen stimulation. This sequence originates from a human donor in good health (CMV status not recorded). Some clones in this sample may be carry-over from other donors' samples. The gene calls are TRBV3-1 and TRBJ1-1; D possibly corresponds to TRBD1 (5 bases). The chain's CDR3 is CASSQGVGQGTEAFF. DNA for the CDR3: TGTGCCAGCAGCCAAGGGGTGGGGCAGGGCACTGAAGCTTTCTTT.